This T cell receptor (beta chain) stems from a study of PD-1 blockade in classical Hodgkin lymphoma. Study details: The nivolumab dose that patients received was 3 mg/kg, given intravenously every 2 weeks. The study, taken as a whole, reports: Nothing has yet pinned down what causes the repertoire differences, possibly disease activity or prior therapy. Baseline TCR diversity was reportedly lower in newly diagnosed patients than healthy donors.

Turning to this clone: The antigen is unknown.

Germline V CDR1 and CDR2: SGHRS, YFSETQ. The CDR3 runs 15 residues. V lost 4 bases, J lost 5 bases, and 5 bases stayed unmatched. Exposure to brentuximab vedotin varied, and each patient had relapsed following autologous stem cell transplantation. Patients showed best responses of complete response, partial response or progressive disease. Only in-frame clones appear in the TCRdb table, and some are missing; sequencing was by immunoSEQ multiplex PCR. The sample consists of 55,000 to 65,000 clones, around 89% of them appearing once. Specimen: peripheral blood mononuclear cells (PBMCs), collected at baseline. The receptor was isolated from a human donor with classical Hodgkin lymphoma. V is TRBV5-1 and J is TRBJ1-6, with 8 bases identical to TRBD1. This CDR3 is CASSPLTGDNSPLHF. The CDR3 nucleotides are TGCGCCAGCAGCCCCCTGACAGGGGATAATTCACCCCTCCACTTT.